What follows are 24 T cell receptor beta chains derived from one specimen sequenced in a study of cytotoxic CD8 clonotypes in ibrutinib-treated CLL. Assay: immunoSEQ multiplex PCR; the TCRdb copy retains only in-frame clones and omits some. The sample records fewer than 300,000 clones, around 69% being singletons. Specimen: PBMCs, collected at disease progression, from a patient treated with ibrutinib. These receptors all come from a human donor with chronic lymphocytic leukemia.

The V call is TRBV4-1, the J call TRBJ1-1; D is possibly TRBD1 (6 bases). Germline V gene sequence: CDR1 MGHRA, CDR2 YSYEKL. Trimming cost V 1 base and J 1 base, with 10 bases left between them. The CDR3 loop spans 15 amino acids. The CDR3 DNA sequence: TGCGCCAGCAGCCAAGTACTACAGGGGAACACTGAAGCTTTCTTT. Its protein product is CASSQVLQGNTEAFF.

For the CDR3, the DNA is TGTGCCAGCAGCAGCCCCCGGGACAGGCTCACAGATACGCAGTATTTT. Protein product: CASSSPRDRLTDTQYF. The chain uses TRBV7-2 and TRBJ2-3; 8 bases line up with TRBD1. V dropped 5 bases and J dropped 2; count of bases not matched to a gene: 9. CDR3 length: 16 amino acids. Per germline, CDR1 SGHTA and CDR2 FQGNSA.

The chain combines TRBV5-1 with TRBJ1-5, with a weak D call TRBD1 (5 bases). Per the germline V gene, CDR1 is SGHRS and CDR2 is YFSETQ. V lost 4 bases, J lost 4 bases, and 12 bases lay in between. The CDR3 runs to 14 residues. The CDR3 sequence is CASSPGQLNQPQHF. The DNA of the CDR3 is TGCGCCAGCAGCCCGGGGCAACTAAATCAGCCCCAGCATTTT.

This clone was seen a handful of times. The rearrangement joins TRBV28 to TRBJ1-2; D gene uncertain. Germline loops: CDR1 MDHEN, CDR2 SYDVKM. Deletions cut 5 bases from V and 5 bases from J, with 15 bases between. This CDR3 comprises 14 residues. CDR3 nucleotides: TGTGCCAGCAGTCCCTTTGCCGACCCATATGGCTACACCTTC. Protein product: CASSPFADPYGYTF.

CDR3 sequence reads: CASSSWTGAMNTGELFF. DNA for the CDR3: TGTGCCAGCAGTTCCTGGACAGGGGCCATGAACACCGGGGAGCTGTTTTTT. The V gene is TRBV27, the J gene TRBJ2-2; 9 bases match TRBD1. CDR1 and CDR2 from the germline V gene are MNHEY and SMNVEV (reference sequence). V shed 4 bases and J 1 base; nucleotides not matched to a gene: 7. The CDR3 runs to 17 residues.

This clone was picked up a small number of times. The chain carries TRBV27 and TRBJ2-7; TRBD1 agrees at 7 bases. The ends lost 3 bases at V and 0 bases at J; junction bases unmatched: 8. The CDR3 sequence is 16 residues long. Germline V gives CDR1 MNHEY, CDR2 SMNVEV (reference sequence). For the CDR3, the DNA is TGTGCCAGCAGTTTGCTAGGGGGCTCCTACTCCTACGAGCAGTACTTC. Protein product: CASSLLGGSYSYEQYF.

The chain joins TRBV4-1 to TRBJ1-5; D is unclear. CDR1 and CDR2 from the germline V gene are MGHRA and YSYEKL. V shed 6 bases and J shed 4 bases, with 16 bases lying between them. The CDR3 runs 15 residues. CDR3 sequence reads: CASRTNLKDNQPQHF. In DNA, the CDR3 is TGCGCCAGCAGGACGAACCTAAAGGATAATCAGCCCCAGCATTTT.

This rearrangement joins TRBV5-1 to TRBJ1-3; D gene uncertain. The CDR3 is 15 residues long. Germline V CDR1 and CDR2: SGHRS, YFSETQ. Trimming shortened V by 0 bases and J by 8 bases, and 15 bases separated the two germline ends. CDR3 sequence (DNA): TGCGCCAGCAGCTTGGTGGAGGGTGGAAGGTACACCATATATTTT. It encodes CASSLVEGGRYTIYF. Based on the CDR3 plus reference TRBV5-1 and TRBJ1-3, the full variable domain is KAGVTQTPRYLIKTRGQQVTLSCSPISGHRSVSWYQQTPGQGLQFLFEYFSETQRNKGNFPGRFSGRQFSNSRSEMNVSTLELGDSALYLCASSLVEGGRYTIYFGEGSWLTVV.

The chain recombines TRBV6-5 with TRBJ2-5, with D possibly matching TRBD2 (5 bases). CDR3 length: 14 amino acids. Trimming pared 7 bases from V and 1 base from J, leaving 13 bases between. Germline-derived CDR1 and CDR2 are MNHEY and SVGAGI. In nucleotides, the CDR3 is TGTGCCAGCACCCCCCGGGGATCCCAAGAGACCCAGTACTTC. Amino acids: CASTPRGSQETQYF.

The rearrangement links TRBV2 to TRBJ2-7; D not resolved. Trimming removed 6 bases from V and 4 bases from J, with 19 bases in between. CDR3 length equals 15 residues. Germline loops: CDR1 SNHLY, CDR2 FYNNEI. This CDR3 reads CASSAQSVMGYEQYF. In DNA form, the CDR3 reads TGTGCCAGCAGCGCACAGAGCGTCATGGGGTACGAGCAGTACTTC.

This clone came up a few times. This chain joins TRBV27 and TRBJ2-7; a weak D match, TRBD2 (5 bases). Trimming shortened V by 2 bases and J by 5 bases, and 13 bases separated the two germline ends. Germline CDR1 and CDR2: MNHEY and SMNVEV (reference sequence). The CDR3 length is 14 residues. The DNA for the CDR3 is TGTGCCAGCAGTTTACGCGAGGGAGCCCACGAGCAGTACTTC. It is translated as CASSLREGAHEQYF.

A remark on this clone: Within the sample, other DNA sequences also encode this same CDR3. J is TRBJ2-7 and V is TRBV2; D unresolved. The CDR3 contains 11 residues. From germline, CDR1 is SNHLY and CDR2 FYNNEI. Trimming removed 6 bases at V and 1 base at J, with 4 bases between. The CDR3 coding sequence is TGTGCCAGCAGAGAGTCCTACGAGCAGTACTTC. Its translation: CASRESYEQYF.

The chain has TRBV28 and TRBJ2-3; no clear D gene. Germline assignment: CDR1 MDHEN and CDR2 SYDVKM. V was trimmed by 6 bases and J by 2 bases, leaving 6 bases between them. This CDR3 has 12 amino acids. CDR3 DNA: TGTGCCAGCAGCAAAAACACAGATACGCAGTATTTT. It codes for CASSKNTDTQYF. The entire variable domain, with the rest obtained from reference TRBV28 and TRBJ2-3, is as follows: DVKVTQSSRYLVKRTGEKVFLECVQDMDHENMFWYRQDPGLGLRLIYFSYDVKMKEKGDIPEGYSVSREKKERFSLILESASTNQTSMYLCASSKNTDTQYFGPGTRLTVL.

This rearrangement joins TRBV18 to TRBJ1-2; 11 bases are a match to TRBD1. CDR1 is KGHSH and CDR2 is LQKENI in the germline V gene. The trim removed 5 bases at V and 4 bases at J, leaving 12 bases unmatched. The CDR3 runs 17 residues. The CDR3 here is CASSRLPGQGDGYGYTF. The CDR3 DNA sequence: TGTGCCAGCTCAAGACTGCCGGGACAGGGGGACGGCTATGGCTACACCTTC. The full variable domain, with the rest looked up from reference TRBV18 and TRBJ1-2, is NAGVMQNPRHLVRRRGQEARLRCSPMKGHSHVYWYRQLPEEGLKFMVYLQKENIIDESGMPKERFSAEFPKEGPSILRIQQVVRGDSAAYFCASSRLPGQGDGYGYTFGSGTRLTVV.

This clone was recorded a few times. The chain recombines TRBV6-1 with TRBJ1-2; D possibly corresponds to TRBD1 (5 bases). This CDR3 is 14 amino acids long. Germline V gene data show CDR1 as MNHNS and CDR2 as SASEGT. Trimming took off 1 base at V and 4 bases at J, with 10 bases between the two ends. As DNA, the CDR3 is TGTGCCAGCAGTGAAGTGAGGGGAGGCTATGGCTACACCTTC. The encoded protein is CASSEVRGGYGYTF.

The chain links TRBV18 to TRBJ2-3; D call uncertain. The CDR3 covers 15 residues. The germline V gene encodes CDR1 KGHSH and CDR2 LQKENI. V dropped 3 bases and J dropped 2 bases, with 12 bases sitting between them. The CDR3 DNA follows: TGTGCCAGCTCACCTAAAACAATTACCACAGATACGCAGTATTTT. It translates to CASSPKTITTDTQYF.

The chain is built from TRBV15 and TRBJ2-7, with D unresolved. Germline CDR1 and CDR2: LNHNV and YYDKDF (reference sequence). Trimming cost V 0 bases and J 3 bases, with 9 bases left between them. This CDR3 comprises 14 residues. In DNA, the CDR3 is TGTGCCACCAGCAGAGAGGCGGCTGGCTACGAGCAGTACTTC. As protein: CATSREAAGYEQYF.

V is TRBV29-1 and J is TRBJ2-1, with TRBD2 matching 8 bases. The CDR3 runs to 12 residues. V was clipped by 6 bases and J by 9 bases; unmatched bases: 7. The germline V gene has CDR1 SQVTM and CDR2 ANQGSEA. CDR3 DNA: TGCAGCGTCGTTGGACTAGCACCTGAGCAGTTCTTC. Protein: CSVVGLAPEQFF.

The V and J genes are TRBV9 and TRBJ2-1; weak D call: TRBD2 (5 bases). In germline, CDR1 is SGDLS, CDR2 YYNGEE. The length of the CDR3 is 15 residues. V lost 4 bases and J 6 bases, leaving 17 bases between the germline ends. The CDR3 loop reads CASSKIAITPNEQFF. The CDR3 DNA sequence: TGTGCCAGCAGCAAGATAGCGATAACCCCCAATGAGCAGTTCTTC. Full variable domain (remainder filled in from reference TRBV9 and TRBJ2-1): DSGVTQTPKHLITATGQRVTLRCSPRSGDLSVYWYQQSLDQGLQFLIQYYNGEERAKGNILERFSAQQFPDLHSELNLSSLELGDSALYFCASSKIAITPNEQFFGPGTRLTVL.

CDR3 residues: CASSVGTGGVSVGAFF. The CDR3 DNA reads as TGTGCCAGCAGCGTGGGGACAGGGGGCGTTTCAGTTGGAGCTTTCTTT. The V call is TRBV9, the J call TRBJ1-1; 12 bases are shared with TRBD1. The ends lost 2 bases at V and 10 bases at J; junction bases unmatched: 12. The CDR3 is 16 amino acids. In germline, CDR1 is SGDLS, CDR2 YYNGEE.

The count of this clone is one. The V and J genes are TRBV2 and TRBJ2-7, with D possibly TRBD1 on 7 matching bases. The germline V and J ends were trimmed by 4 bases and 4 bases, with 11 bases remaining between them. CDR1 and CDR2 from the germline V gene are SNHLY and FYNNEI. CDR3 length: 13 residues. CDR3: CASSGTGLYEQYF. The CDR3 DNA reads TGTGCCAGCAGTGGGACAGGACTATACGAGCAGTACTTC.

The chain carries TRBV5-1 and TRBJ1-2; 9 nucleotides line up with TRBD1. CDR1 and CDR2 (germline): SGHRS, YFSETQ. The V segment lost 4 bases and the J segment 10 bases; nucleotides outside the gene matches: 14. The CDR3 extends over 15 amino acids. The CDR3, as DNA: TGCGCCAGCAGCGATGCCCCCGGGACAGGGACTATCTACACCTTC. This codes for CASSDAPGTGTIYTF.

The chain links TRBV6-5 to TRBJ2-3; 8 bases are shared with TRBD2. Trimming took 4 bases from V and 2 from J; bases not matched to a gene: 8. Germline values: CDR1 MNHEY, CDR2 SVGAGI. This CDR3 has 16 amino acids. CDR3 protein: CASSSHPGGATDTQYF. The CDR3 DNA reads TGTGCCAGCAGTTCACACCCGGGGGGGGCCACAGATACGCAGTATTTT.

The chain couples TRBV6-1 to TRBJ2-2, with 9 bases fitting TRBD2. Trimming cost V 0 bases and J 4 bases; bases outside gene matches: 3. This CDR3 contains 16 residues. CDR1 and CDR2 from the germline V gene are MNHNS and SASEGT. CDR3 nucleotides: TGTGCCAGCAGTGAAGCTAGCGGGAGAGGCACCGGGGAGCTGTTTTTT. It codes for CASSEASGRGTGELFF.